A selection of T cell receptor beta chains follows, all from one sample in a study of tumor-infiltrating lymphocytes in primary liver carcinoma. TCRdb analysed the multiplex PCR reads with MiXCR anew, one entry per CDR3 protein. The repertoire consists of some 22,000 distinct CDR3 sequences, with roughly three quarters occurring once and the leading ten covering about 31%. The sequenced sample was liver tumor tissue from sampling region 5. The receptors originated from a woman aged 25 to 39 with primary liver carcinoma and hepatitis B virus infection. Each CDR3 is given with its conserved first and last residue. The D gene is left open where the match is weak. Some rows have no size entry. The others give once, few or many, or a class for an expanded clone.

J	D	size	V	CDR3	DNA
TRBJ2-1	NA	NA	TRBV11-2	CASSFTPLRSSYNEQFF	TGTGCCAGCAGCTTTACCCCACTGAGGAGCTCCTACAATGAGCAGTTCTTC
TRBJ2-1	TRBD1	NA	TRBV29-1	CSGLPGQSVDEQFF	TGCAGCGGATTGCCGGGACAGAGTGTGGATGAGCAGTTCTTC
TRBJ1-6	NA	NA	TRBV6-5	CASSKQSAISNSPLHF	TGTGCCAGCAGCAAACAGTCTGCCATATCTAATTCACCGCTCCACTTT
TRBJ2-1	NA	NA	TRBV11-2	CASSLSLDGSYKEQFF	TGTGCCAGCAGCCTAAGCCTGGATGGGAGCTACAAGGAGCAGTTCTTC
TRBJ2-1	TRBD2	medium-sized	TRBV29-1	CSVGTSGSSYNEQFF	TGCAGCGTTGGGACTAGCGGGAGCTCCTACAATGAGCAGTTCTTC
TRBJ2-3	NA	once	TRBV12-3/TRBV12-4	CASTSRGPDTHYF	TGCGCCAGCACCTCCAGAGGGCCAGATACGCACTATTTT
TRBJ2-3	NA	NA	TRBV12-3/TRBV12-4	CASTSRGPDMQYF	TGCGCCAGCACCTCCAGAGGGCCAGATATGCAGTATTTT
TRBJ1-6	NA	NA	TRBV4-1	CASSQGLPRETNSPLHF	TGTGCCAGCAGTCAAGGCCTCCCCCGGGAGACTAATTCACCCCTCCACTTT
TRBJ1-3	NA	many	TRBV10-3	CAIGPGNTIYF	TGTGCCATCGGACCTGGAAACACCATATATTTT
TRBJ1-1	NA	NA	TRBV7-9	CASSLAGIALVVTEAFF	TGTGCCAGTAGCTTAGCGGGAATCGCATTGGTGGTCACTGAAGCTTTCTTT
TRBJ2-5	NA	NA	TRBV29-1	CSGETGRGVRETQYF	TGCAGCGGTGAGACCGGAAGGGGAGTGAGGGAGACCCAATACTTC
TRBJ2-1	NA	NA	TRBV11-2	CASSLDIGLIMGEEFF	TGTGCCAGCAGCTTGGATATCGGACTAATCATGGGTGAGGAGTTCTTC
TRBJ1-4	NA	NA	TRBV11-2	CSSSPWGGKLFF	TGTAGCAGTAGCCCGTGGGGGGGAAAACTGTTTTTT
TRBJ2-2	NA	NA	TRBV11-2	CGSSPDPQLNTGELFF	TGTGGCAGTAGTCCCGATCCCCAATTGAACACCGGGGAGCTGTTTTTT
TRBJ1-6	NA	NA	TRBV5-4	CASSPRAGDNSPPHF	TGTGCCAGTAGCCCAAGGGCAGGGGATAATTCACCCCCCCACTTT